The rows below give T cell receptor beta chains drawn from one sample of a study of T cell repertoires in cytomegalovirus infection. TCRdb fed the reads into MiXCR, producing one record per CDR3 protein. The data contain 250,000 to 300,000 distinct CDR3 sequences, roughly 15% of them singletons. Source material: PBMCs. These receptors originate from a human donor in good health (CMV status not recorded). Some clones in this sample may be carry-over from other donors' samples. Each CDR3 is given with its conserved first and last residue. The D gene is left open where the match is weak. Clone size is not always given. Where it is, it says once, few, many or a class for expanded clones.

d_call clone_size cdr3_length j_call v_call cdr3_aa cdr3_nt
- many 15 TRBJ2-1 TRBV28 CASSSRWRSYNEQFF TGTGCCAGCTCATCGAGGTGGCGGTCCTACAATGAGCAGTTCTTC
- few 14 TRBJ2-7 TRBV6-2/TRBV6-3 CASSYYLAGSEQYF TGTGCCAGCAGTTATTACCTAGCTGGGAGCGAGCAGTACTTC
TRBD1 few 14 TRBJ2-1 TRBV7-3 CASSLDPAQGARFF TGTGCCAGCAGCTTAGACCCGGCACAGGGGGCACGGTTCTTC
TRBD1 - 15 TRBJ1-1 TRBV11-2 CASSSLTGGYTEAFF TGTGCCAGCAGCTCCCTTACAGGGGGATACACTGAAGCTTTCTTT
TRBD1 - 15 TRBJ1-4 TRBV28 CASSFPTGGREKLFF TGTGCCAGCAGTTTCCCGACAGGGGGAAGGGAAAAACTGTTTTTT
TRBD2 - 14 TRBJ2-2 TRBV11-2 CASSTLAGGGELFF TGTGCCAGCAGCACCCTAGCGGGGGGCGGGGAGCTGTTTTTT
- many 12 TRBJ2-1 TRBV7-8 CASSTQSNEQFF TGTGCCAGCAGCACCCAATCCAATGAGCAGTTCTTC
- - 14 TRBJ2-5 TRBV7-6 CASSLEGDVGTQYF TGTGCCAGCAGCTTAGAAGGGGATGTGGGGACCCAGTACTTC
- many 18 TRBJ2-6 TRBV7-9 CASSLAKRQISGANVLTF TGTGCCAGCAGCTTAGCTAAGAGACAAATCTCTGGGGCCAACGTCCTGACTTTC
- many 14 TRBJ1-1 TRBV9 CASSNNVGSTRAFF TGTGCCAGCAGCAACAATGTGGGTTCCACGCGGGCTTTCTTT
- - 14 TRBJ1-2 TRBV20-1 CSARKTQLSGGYTF TGCAGTGCCAGAAAGACACAGCTCTCTGGGGGCTACACCTTC
- - 13 TRBJ1-2 TRBV25-1 CASSPTENYGYTF TGTGCCAGCAGTCCTACAGAGAACTATGGCTACACCTTC
- few 15 TRBJ1-5 TRBV2 CASSQLSRTDQPQHF TGTGCCAGCAGCCAACTAAGTCGGACAGATCAGCCCCAGCATTTT
- - 13 TRBJ1-4 TRBV25-1 CASSEALREKLFF TGTGCCAGCAGTGAGGCCCTTCGGGAAAAACTGTTTTTT
- many 15 TRBJ1-2 TRBV28 CASSFRGVSPYGYTF TGTGCCAGCAGTTTTCGGGGGGTGTCCCCATATGGCTACACCTTC
- few 13 TRBJ2-4 TRBV6-1 CASREGPKNIQYF TGTGCCAGCAGGGAGGGGCCCAAAAACATTCAGTACTTC
- - 13 TRBJ2-5 TRBV5-1 CASSLGGPETQYF TGCGCCAGCAGCTTGGGAGGTCCGGAGACCCAGTACTTC
TRBD1 many 16 TRBJ1-5 TRBV7-2 CASSLRGPYSNQPQHF TGTGCCAGCAGCCTCAGGGGGCCCTATAGCAATCAGCCCCAGCATTTT
TRBD1 - 13 TRBJ2-2 TRBV7-9 CASKRDSTGELFF TGTGCCAGCAAAAGGGACAGCACCGGGGAGCTGTTTTTT
- many 13 TRBJ1-1 TRBV11-2 CASSPDRRTEAFF TGTGCCAGCAGTCCTGACAGGCGGACTGAAGCTTTCTTT
- many 15 TRBJ2-4 TRBV7-2 CASSPEVTVKNIQYF TGTGCCAGCAGCCCAGAGGTTACCGTCAAAAACATTCAGTACTTC
- - 12 TRBJ2-5 TRBV25-1 CASTKGRETQYF TGTGCCAGCACCAAAGGGCGGGAGACCCAGTACTTC
- many 14 TRBJ2-2 TRBV7-6 CASSPSVDDGELFF TGTGCCAGCAGCCCCTCGGTGGACGACGGGGAGCTGTTTTTT
- many 16 TRBJ1-5 TRBV7-2 CASSLLDGRRNQPQHF TGTGCCAGCAGCTTACTCGACGGAAGAAGGAATCAGCCCCAGCATTTT
TRBD2 many 15 TRBJ2-1 TRBV7-9 CASSLAGGVSNEQFF TGTGCCAGCAGCTTAGCGGGAGGGGTTAGCAATGAGCAGTTCTTC
- many 14 TRBJ2-7 TRBV6-2/TRBV6-3 CATSRAGVSYEQYF TGTGCCACCAGTAGGGCCGGGGTGAGCTACGAGCAGTACTTC
- few 14 TRBJ2-5 TRBV20-1 CSATRDSAAETQYF TGCAGTGCCACTAGGGACTCAGCGGCAGAGACCCAGTACTTC
- many 14 TRBJ2-5 TRBV10-3 CATARVGGQETQYF TGTGCCACCGCCAGGGTTGGGGGCCAAGAGACCCAGTACTTC
TRBD1 many 16 TRBJ1-5 TRBV12-3/TRBV12-4 CASSLGQGASNQPQHF TGTGCCAGCAGTCTAGGTCAGGGGGCAAGCAATCAGCCCCAGCATTTT
TRBD1 few 15 TRBJ1-2 TRBV7-9 CASSSPGTGNYGYTF TGTGCCAGCAGCTCTCCCGGGACAGGGAACTATGGCTACACCTTC
- few 14 TRBJ2-1 TRBV20-1 CSGGRTETYNEQFF TGCAGTGGAGGTAGGACGGAAACCTACAATGAGCAGTTCTTC
TRBD1 - 14 TRBJ2-1 TRBV6-1 CASSDVGGKNEQFF TGTGCCAGCAGTGACGTAGGGGGCAAGAATGAGCAGTTCTTC
- many 11 TRBJ2-5 TRBV7-3 CASSLWETQYF TGTGCCAGCAGCTTATGGGAGACCCAGTACTTC
TRBD2 - 12 TRBJ2-1 TRBV29-1 CSTRLADNEQFF TGCAGCACCAGGCTAGCGGACAATGAGCAGTTCTTC
- many 19 TRBJ2-1 TRBV6-5 CASSYSILPETYSYNEQFF TGTGCCAGCAGTTACTCCATATTACCGGAGACCTACTCCTACAATGAGCAGTTCTTC